A single T cell receptor beta chain is shown here with its context. This clonotype was seen a handful of times. Its antigen remains undetermined. Qualities for individual bases were not recorded, and no much larger clone is one base off. From V the trimming removes 1 base and from J it removes 5 bases, while the gene matches leave 6 bases of the junction unaccounted for. In the germline V gene (reference sequence), CDR1 corresponds to SSHAT and CDR2 to FNYEAQ. The CDR3 goes from the cysteine to the phenylalanine over 16 residues. Only the CDR3 DNA is retained, 48 bases long and in frame from the first base. The data are from a study of T-cell reconstitution after alpha-beta-depleted transplantation in children (dated by TCRdb to 2016 to 2017). Looking at the study overall: Using TCR repertoire profiling, the study followed T-cell immune reconstitution in a quantitative way in children after TCRalphabeta/CD19-depleted allogeneic hematopoietic cell transplantation.

Beyond this particular receptor, the publication reports: In some patients, the high TCRbeta diversity seen at day 60 was put down to recipient T cells and intrathymic progenitors that had survived conditioning. The frequencies of hyperexpanded clones fell over the following months, and after one year, T-cell counts and TCRbeta diversity were mostly attributed to newly produced T cells. The apparently early alphabetaT-cell count recovery about two months after transplant was reportedly dependent on only several hundred rapidly expanded clones derived from non-depleted graft cells.

The treatment or condition label, as the study defines it: allogeneic hematopoietic cell transplantation with graft depleted of TCRalphabeta T cells and CD19 B cells. Transplant recipients were children who received TCRalphabeta/CD19-depleted allogeneic hematopoietic cell grafts. Library generation was performed with PCR. The data were produced on an Illumina HiSeq 2500. Molecular barcoding was employed in the preparation of TCR libraries, with unique molecular identifiers being used to normalize TCRbeta repertoire quantification. TCRdb handled the public reads itself, with Q25 trimming in fastp and clone calling in MiXCR, and kept productive beta chains. Each entry is one CDR3 protein sequence, shown with its most common DNA and genes. The sample contains over 80,000 distinct CDR3 sequences, roughly a quarter of them found a single time. The ten largest clones add up to around a fifth of the sample.

The chain couples TRBV7-7 to TRBJ2-2, with 8 central nucleotides matching TRBD2. The sequence came from a boy younger than 10 with acute lymphoblastic leukemia, due to receive a stem cell transplant. Sequenced here: PBMCs, sampled before TCRalphabeta/CD19-depleted stem cell transplant. The DNA sequence follows: TGTGCCAGCAGCTTAGATGCGGGACTAGGAACCGGGGAGCTGTTTTTT. This is translated as CASSLDAGLGTGELFF.